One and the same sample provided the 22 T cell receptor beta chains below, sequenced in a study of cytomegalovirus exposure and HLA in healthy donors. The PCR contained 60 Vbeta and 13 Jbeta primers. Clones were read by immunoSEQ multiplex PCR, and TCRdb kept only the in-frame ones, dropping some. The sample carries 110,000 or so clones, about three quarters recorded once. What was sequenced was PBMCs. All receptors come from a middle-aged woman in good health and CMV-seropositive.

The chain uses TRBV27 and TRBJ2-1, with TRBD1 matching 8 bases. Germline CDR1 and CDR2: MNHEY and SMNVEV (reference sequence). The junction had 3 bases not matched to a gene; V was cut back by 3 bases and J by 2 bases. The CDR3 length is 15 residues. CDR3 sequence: CASSFGQGPYNEQFF. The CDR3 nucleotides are TGTGCCAGCAGTTTTGGACAGGGACCCTACAATGAGCAGTTCTTC.

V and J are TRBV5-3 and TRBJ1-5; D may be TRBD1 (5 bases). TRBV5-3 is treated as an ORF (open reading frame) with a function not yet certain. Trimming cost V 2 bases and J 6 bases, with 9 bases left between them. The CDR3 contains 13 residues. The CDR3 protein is CARSLGAAQPQHF. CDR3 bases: TGTGCCAGAAGCTTAGGGGCGGCTCAGCCCCAGCATTTT.

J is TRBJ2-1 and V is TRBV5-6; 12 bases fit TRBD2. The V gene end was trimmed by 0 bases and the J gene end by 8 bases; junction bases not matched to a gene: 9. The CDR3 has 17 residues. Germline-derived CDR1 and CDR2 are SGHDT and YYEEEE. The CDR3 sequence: CASSLVASGGDVYEQFF. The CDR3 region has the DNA TGTGCCAGCAGCTTGGTTGCTAGCGGGGGGGATGTGTATGAGCAGTTCTTC.

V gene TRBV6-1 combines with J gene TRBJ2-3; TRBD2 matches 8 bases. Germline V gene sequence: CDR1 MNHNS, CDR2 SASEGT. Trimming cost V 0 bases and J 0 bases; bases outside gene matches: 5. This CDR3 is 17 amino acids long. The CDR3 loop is CASSEAAVAGSTDTQYF. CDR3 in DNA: TGTGCCAGCAGTGAAGCGGCGGTAGCGGGGAGCACAGATACGCAGTATTTT.

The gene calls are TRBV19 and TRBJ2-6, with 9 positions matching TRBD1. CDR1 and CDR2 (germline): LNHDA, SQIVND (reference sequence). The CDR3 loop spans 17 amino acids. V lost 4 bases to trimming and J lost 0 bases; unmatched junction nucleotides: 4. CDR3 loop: CASSRGQGDSGANVLTF. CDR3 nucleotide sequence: TGTGCCAGTAGTAGGGGACAGGGCGACTCTGGGGCCAACGTCCTGACTTTC.

In DNA, the CDR3 is TGTGCCAGCAGCACCTGGGGCAGGGGCACAGATACGCAGTATTTT. Its translation is CASSTWGRGTDTQYF. V is TRBV28 and J is TRBJ2-3; D is perhaps TRBD1 (5 bases). Germline V gene sequence: CDR1 MDHEN, CDR2 SYDVKM. V was clipped by 6 bases and J by 1 base, with 14 bases between them. The CDR3 loop spans 15 amino acids.

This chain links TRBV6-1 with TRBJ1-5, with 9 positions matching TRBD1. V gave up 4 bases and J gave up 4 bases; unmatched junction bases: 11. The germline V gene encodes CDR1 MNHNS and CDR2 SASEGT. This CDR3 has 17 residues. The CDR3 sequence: CASSVWTGARENQPQHF. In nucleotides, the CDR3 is TGTGCCAGCAGTGTATGGACAGGGGCGAGGGAAAATCAGCCCCAGCATTTT.

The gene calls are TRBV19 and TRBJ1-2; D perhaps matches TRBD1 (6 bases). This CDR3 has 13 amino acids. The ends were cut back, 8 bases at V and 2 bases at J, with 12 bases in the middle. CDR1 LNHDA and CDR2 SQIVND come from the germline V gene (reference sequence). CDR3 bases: TGTGCCAGTGCGACAGGCCAGAACTATGGCTACACCTTC. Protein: CASATGQNYGYTF. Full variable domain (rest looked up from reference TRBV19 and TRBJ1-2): DGGITQSPKYLFRKEGQNVTLSCEQNLNHDAMYWYRQDPGQGLRLIYYSQIVNDFQKGDIAEGYSVSREKKESFPLTVTSAQKNPTAFYLCASATGQNYGYTFGSGTRLTVV.

The CDR3 loop is CATSSSPLAGAYNEQFF. The CDR3 DNA sequence: TGTGCCACCAGCTCATCGCCCCTAGCGGGTGCCTACAATGAGCAGTTCTTC. The rearrangement links TRBV15 to TRBJ2-1; 8 nucleotides match TRBD2. Unmatched junction bases numbered 11, after V lost 5 bases and J lost 2 bases. Germline V gene sequence: CDR1 LNHNV, CDR2 YYDKDF (reference sequence). CDR3 length: 17 amino acids.

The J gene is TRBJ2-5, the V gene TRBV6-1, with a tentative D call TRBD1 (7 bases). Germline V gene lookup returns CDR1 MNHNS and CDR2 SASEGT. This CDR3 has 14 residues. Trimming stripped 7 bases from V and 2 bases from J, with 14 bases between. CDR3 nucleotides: TGTGCCAGCACTCAGGGGGGTAAACAAGAGACCCAGTACTTC. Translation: CASTQGGKQETQYF.

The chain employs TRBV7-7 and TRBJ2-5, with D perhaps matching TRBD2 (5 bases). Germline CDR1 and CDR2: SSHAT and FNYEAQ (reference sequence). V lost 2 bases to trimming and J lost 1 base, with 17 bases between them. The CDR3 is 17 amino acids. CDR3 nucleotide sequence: TGTGCCAGCAGCTTAATGGTCGGAGGAGGTGCCCAAGAGACCCAGTACTTC. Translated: CASSLMVGGGAQETQYF.

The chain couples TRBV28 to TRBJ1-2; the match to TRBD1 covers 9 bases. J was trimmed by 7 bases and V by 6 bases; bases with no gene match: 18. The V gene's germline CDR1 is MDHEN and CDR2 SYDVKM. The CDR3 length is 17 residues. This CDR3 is CASRRLEYRGRRGGYTF. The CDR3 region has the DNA TGTGCCAGCAGACGGCTGGAATACAGGGGGCGAAGAGGTGGCTACACCTTC.

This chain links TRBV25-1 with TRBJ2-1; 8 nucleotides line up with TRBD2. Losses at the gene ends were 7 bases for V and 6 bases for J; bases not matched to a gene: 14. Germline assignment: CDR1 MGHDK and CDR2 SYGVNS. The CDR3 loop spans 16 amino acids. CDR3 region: CASTPSPGGPGNEQFF. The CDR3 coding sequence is TGTGCCAGCACCCCCTCCCCGGGAGGGCCAGGCAATGAGCAGTTCTTC.

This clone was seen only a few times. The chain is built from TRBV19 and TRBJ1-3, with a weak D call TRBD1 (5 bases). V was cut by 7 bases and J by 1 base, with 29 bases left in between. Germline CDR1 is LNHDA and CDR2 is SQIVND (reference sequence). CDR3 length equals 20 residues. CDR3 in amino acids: CASTPMGSRGIKLSGNTIYF. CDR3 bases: TGTGCCAGTACCCCTATGGGGAGTCGGGGGATAAAACTTTCTGGAAACACCATATATTTT.

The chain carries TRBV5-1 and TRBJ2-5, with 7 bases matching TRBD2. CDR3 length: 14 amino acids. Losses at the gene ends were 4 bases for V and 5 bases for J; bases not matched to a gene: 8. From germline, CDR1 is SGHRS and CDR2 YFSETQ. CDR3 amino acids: CASSGRAGQETQYF. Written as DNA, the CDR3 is TGCGCCAGCAGCGGGAGGGCAGGCCAGGAGACCCAGTACTTC.

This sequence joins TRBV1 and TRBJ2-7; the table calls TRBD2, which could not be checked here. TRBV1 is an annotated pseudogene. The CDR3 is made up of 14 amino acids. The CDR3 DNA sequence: TGCACCAGCAGCCCGCTAGCGGGAGTTCACGAGCAGTACTTC. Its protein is CTSSPLAGVHEQYF.

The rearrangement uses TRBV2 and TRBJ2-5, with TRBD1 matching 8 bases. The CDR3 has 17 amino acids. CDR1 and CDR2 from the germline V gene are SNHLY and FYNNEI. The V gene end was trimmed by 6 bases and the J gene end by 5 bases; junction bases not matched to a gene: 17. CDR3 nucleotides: TGTGCCAGCAGCCGCGATCGTGGGTCAGGGGGCGGGGAGACCCAGTACTTC. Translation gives CASSRDRGSGGGETQYF.

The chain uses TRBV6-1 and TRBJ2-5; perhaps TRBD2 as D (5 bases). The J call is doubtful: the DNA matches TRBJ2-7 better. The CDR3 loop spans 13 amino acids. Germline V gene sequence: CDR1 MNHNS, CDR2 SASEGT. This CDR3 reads CASSEREDYEQYF. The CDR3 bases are TGTGCCAGCAGTGAGAGGGAAGACTACGAGCAGTACTTC.

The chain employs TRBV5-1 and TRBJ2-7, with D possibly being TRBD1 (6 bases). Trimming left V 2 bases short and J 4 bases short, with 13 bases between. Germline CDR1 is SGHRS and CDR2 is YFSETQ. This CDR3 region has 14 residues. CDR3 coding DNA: TGCGCCAGCAGCTTTGGAACAGGGATGTACGAGCAGTACTTC. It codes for CASSFGTGMYEQYF. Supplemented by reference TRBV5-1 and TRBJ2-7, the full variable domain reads KAGVTQTPRYLIKTRGQQVTLSCSPISGHRSVSWYQQTPGQGLQFLFEYFSETQRNKGNFPGRFSGRQFSNSRSEMNVSTLELGDSALYLCASSFGTGMYEQYFGPGTRLTVT.

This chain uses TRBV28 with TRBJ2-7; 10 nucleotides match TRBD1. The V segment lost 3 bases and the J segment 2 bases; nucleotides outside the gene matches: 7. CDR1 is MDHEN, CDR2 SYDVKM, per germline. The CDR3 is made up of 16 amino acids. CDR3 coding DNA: TGTGCCAGCAGTTTGACAGGGGGCGGTAGGACCTACGAGCAGTACTTC. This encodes CASSLTGGGRTYEQYF.

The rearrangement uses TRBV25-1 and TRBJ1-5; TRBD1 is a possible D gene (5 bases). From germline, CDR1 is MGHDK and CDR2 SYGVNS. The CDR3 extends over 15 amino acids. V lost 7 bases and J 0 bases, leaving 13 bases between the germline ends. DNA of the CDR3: TGTGCCAGCACTCTAGAGGACACTAGCAATCAGCCCCAGCATTTT. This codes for CASTLEDTSNQPQHF.

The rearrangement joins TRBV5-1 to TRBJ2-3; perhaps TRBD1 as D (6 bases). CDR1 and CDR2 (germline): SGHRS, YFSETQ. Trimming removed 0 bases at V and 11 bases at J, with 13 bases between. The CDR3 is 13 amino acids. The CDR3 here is CASSLDRARMQYF. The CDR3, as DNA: TGCGCCAGCAGCTTGGACAGGGCTCGTATGCAGTATTTT.